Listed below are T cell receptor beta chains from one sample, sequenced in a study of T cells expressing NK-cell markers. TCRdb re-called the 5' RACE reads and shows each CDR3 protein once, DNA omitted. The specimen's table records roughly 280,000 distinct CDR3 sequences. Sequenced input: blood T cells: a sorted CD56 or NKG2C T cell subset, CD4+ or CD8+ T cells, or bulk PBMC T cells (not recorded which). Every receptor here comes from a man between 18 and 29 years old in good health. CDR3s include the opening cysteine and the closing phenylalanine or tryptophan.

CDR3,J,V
CASSLASNSPLHF,TRBJ1-6,TRBV5-1
CASSPGTGVREQYF,TRBJ2-7,TRBV5-1
CASSSGRDRIQHEQFF,TRBJ2-1,TRBV7-8
CASSLGGSYEQYF,TRBJ2-7,TRBV12-3/TRBV12-4
CASSYSGGFLTGELFF,TRBJ2-2,TRBV6-5
CASQPFRGRQQETQYF,TRBJ2-5,TRBV12-3/TRBV12-4
CASSAQGTGANVLTF,TRBJ2-6,TRBV25-1
CSARTLSSGELETQYF,TRBJ2-5,TRBV29-1
CASSAIRPGELFF,TRBJ2-2,TRBV7-2
CASSPLGSGYEQYF,TRBJ2-7,TRBV7-2
CASRKGLGTGQETQYF,TRBJ2-5,TRBV6-2/TRBV6-3
CASSFTSGRPSDTQYF,TRBJ2-3,TRBV6-5
CASSARQGGTNTEAFF,TRBJ1-1,TRBV21-1
CSARDRVAGKLFF,TRBJ2-2,TRBV20-1
CASKRQGYYGYTF,TRBJ1-2,TRBV6-2/TRBV6-3
CASSEGGAVGTQYF,TRBJ2-3,TRBV6-4
CASRPLAGDADTQYF,TRBJ2-3,TRBV7-9
CSAGPLRVAEGSYNEQFF,TRBJ2-1,TRBV20-1
CSARQGNMNTEAFF,TRBJ1-1,TRBV20-1
CASSQSFQGSSGANVLTF,TRBJ2-6,TRBV4-2
CASSEGRAGELFF,TRBJ2-2,TRBV6-1
CAISGGSPGYTF,TRBJ1-2,TRBV10-3
CSARAGLGDEQFF,TRBJ2-1,TRBV20-1
CASTPLSGRKQETQYF,TRBJ2-5,TRBV5-1
CATSRAPFGGETQYF,TRBJ2-5,TRBV15
CASSTIQGYQPQHF,TRBJ1-5,TRBV12-3/TRBV12-4
CASSPLTSGWVEQYF,TRBJ2-7,TRBV7-2
CASSLDGGGIETQYF,TRBJ2-5,TRBV7-9
CALPNPHGYTF,TRBJ1-2,TRBV25-1
CASSQPTSGSSQETQYF,TRBJ2-5,TRBV4-2
CASSPGTRESETQYF,TRBJ2-5,TRBV6-2/TRBV6-3
CACLSGGTQYF,TRBJ2-3,TRBV30
CSARPPSASGSEQFF,TRBJ2-1,TRBV20-1
CASSLLAGLTDTQYF,TRBJ2-3,TRBV12-3/TRBV12-4
CASSLSRDSTEAFF,TRBJ1-1,TRBV5-1
CASKRSPMNTEAFF,TRBJ1-1,TRBV6-1
CASSYGASEAYEQYF,TRBJ2-7,TRBV6-5
CASSYFRPSDTVFYEQYF,TRBJ2-7,TRBV6-5
CAWNSGASYNEQFF,TRBJ2-1,TRBV30
CASSPGQGREKQFF,TRBJ2-1,TRBV5-1
CASSPRGSGSYEQYF,TRBJ2-7,TRBV12-3/TRBV12-4
CASSTPSGGGGSYNEQFF,TRBJ2-1,TRBV5-1
CASSQELSGELFF,TRBJ2-2,TRBV4-2
CASSRLGTGRIQAEAFF,TRBJ1-1,TRBV11-2
CASRPTSLAGELFF,TRBJ2-2,TRBV27
CASSLVWTGVGQETQYF,TRBJ2-5,TRBV11-2
CAWSVLLGNTEAFF,TRBJ1-1,TRBV30
CASRLTLARDTQYF,TRBJ2-3,TRBV19